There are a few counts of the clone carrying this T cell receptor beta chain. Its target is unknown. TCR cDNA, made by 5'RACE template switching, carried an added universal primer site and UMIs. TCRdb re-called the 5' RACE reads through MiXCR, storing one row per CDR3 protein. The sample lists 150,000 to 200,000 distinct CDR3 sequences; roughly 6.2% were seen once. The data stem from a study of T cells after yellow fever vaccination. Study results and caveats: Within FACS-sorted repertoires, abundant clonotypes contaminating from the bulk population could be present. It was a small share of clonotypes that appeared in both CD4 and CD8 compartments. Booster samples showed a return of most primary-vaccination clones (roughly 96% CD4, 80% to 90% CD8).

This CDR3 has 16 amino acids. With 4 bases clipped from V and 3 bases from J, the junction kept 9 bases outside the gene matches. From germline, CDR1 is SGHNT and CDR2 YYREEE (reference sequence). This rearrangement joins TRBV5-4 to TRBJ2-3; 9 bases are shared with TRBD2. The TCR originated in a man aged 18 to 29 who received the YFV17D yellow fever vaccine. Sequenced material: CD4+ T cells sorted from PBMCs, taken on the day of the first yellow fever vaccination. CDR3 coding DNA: TGTGCCAGCAGCCCTACTAGACTAGCGGTAACAGATACGCAGTATTTT. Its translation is CASSPTRLAVTDTQYF.